The source of this T cell receptor beta chain is a study of siplizumab effects on memory and regulatory T cells. V lost 3 bases and J lost 2; bases outside the gene matches: 4. Looked up from germline, CDR1 is KGHSH and CDR2 is LQKENI. CDR3 length: 15 amino acids. The table came from immunoSEQ multiplex PCR; TCRdb's copy has only in-frame clones and leaves some out. The sample shows approximately 100,000 clones, more than 85% of them seen only once. Study findings and constraints: Naive T cells seemed more diverse than memory cells; they also seemed major alloresponse contributors. Siplizumab significantly reduced alloreactive sequences traceable to unstimulated CD4+ memory cells.

This clone was seen just once. Its antigen is undetermined. This TCR was recovered from a human donor in good health. Some clones in this sample may be carry-over from other donors' samples. The chain links TRBV18 to TRBJ2-1; 7 nucleotides line up with TRBD2. The sample comprised CD4+ T cells sorted from blood. Here the CDR3 reads CASSPPLATYNEQFF. Written as DNA, the CDR3 is TGTGCCAGCTCACCTCCACTAGCGACCTACAATGAGCAGTTCTTC.